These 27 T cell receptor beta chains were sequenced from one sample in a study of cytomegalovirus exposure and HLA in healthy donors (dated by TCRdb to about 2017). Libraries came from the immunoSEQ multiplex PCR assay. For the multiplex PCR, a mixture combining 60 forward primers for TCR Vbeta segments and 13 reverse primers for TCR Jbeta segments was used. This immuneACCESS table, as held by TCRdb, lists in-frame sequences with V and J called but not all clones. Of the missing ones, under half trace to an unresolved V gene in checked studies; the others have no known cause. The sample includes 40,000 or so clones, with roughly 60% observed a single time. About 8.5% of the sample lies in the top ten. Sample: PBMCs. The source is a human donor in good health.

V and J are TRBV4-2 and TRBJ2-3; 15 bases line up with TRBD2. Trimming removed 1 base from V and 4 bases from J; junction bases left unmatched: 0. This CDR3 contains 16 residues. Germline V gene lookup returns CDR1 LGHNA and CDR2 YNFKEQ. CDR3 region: CASSQGTSGGADTQYF. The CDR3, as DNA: TGTGCCAGCAGCCAAGGGACTAGCGGGGGGGCAGATACGCAGTATTTT.

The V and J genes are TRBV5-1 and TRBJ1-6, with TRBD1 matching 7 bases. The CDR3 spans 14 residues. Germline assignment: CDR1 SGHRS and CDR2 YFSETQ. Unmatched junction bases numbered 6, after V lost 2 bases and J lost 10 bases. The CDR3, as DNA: TGCGCCAGCAGCTTCGGACAGGTTGGGTCACCCCTCCACTTT. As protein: CASSFGQVGSPLHF.

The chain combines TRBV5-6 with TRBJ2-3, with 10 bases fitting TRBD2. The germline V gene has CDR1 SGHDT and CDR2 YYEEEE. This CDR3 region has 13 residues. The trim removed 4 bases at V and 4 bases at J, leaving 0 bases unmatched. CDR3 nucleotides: TGTGCCAGCAGCGGGACTAGCGCAGATACGCAGTATTTT. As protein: CASSGTSADTQYF.

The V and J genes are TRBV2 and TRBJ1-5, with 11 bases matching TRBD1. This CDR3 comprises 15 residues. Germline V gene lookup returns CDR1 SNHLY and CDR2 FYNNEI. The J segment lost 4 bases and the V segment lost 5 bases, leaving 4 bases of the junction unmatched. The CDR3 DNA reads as TGTGCCAGCAGTCGGGACAGGGGGAGTAATCAGCCCCAGCATTTT. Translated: CASSRDRGSNQPQHF.

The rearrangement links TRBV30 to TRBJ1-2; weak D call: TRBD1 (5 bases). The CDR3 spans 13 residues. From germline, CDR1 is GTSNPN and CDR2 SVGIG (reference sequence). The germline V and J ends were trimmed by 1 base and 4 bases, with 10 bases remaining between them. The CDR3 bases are TGTGCCTGGAGTGGGCAGGGTAGCTATGGCTACACCTTC. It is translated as CAWSGQGSYGYTF.

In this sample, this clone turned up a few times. Here the CDR3 reads CASSQAGEATNEKLFF. The CDR3 region has the DNA TGTGCCAGCAGCCAAGCGGGGGAAGCAACTAATGAAAAACTGTTTTTT. The gene calls are TRBV4-2 and TRBJ1-4; D is possibly TRBD1 (5 bases). Germline V lookup: CDR1 LGHNA, CDR2 YNFKEQ. Trimming cost V 1 base and J 0 bases, with 9 bases left between them. This CDR3 has 16 amino acids.

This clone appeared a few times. The CDR3 region has the DNA TGTGCCAGCACCAAGCGGGGGGCCCACAATGAGCAGTTCTTC. This gives the protein CASTKRGAHNEQFF. The chain links TRBV2 to TRBJ2-1, with 9 bases aligning to TRBD2. There are 14 residues in the CDR3. Germline assignment: CDR1 SNHLY and CDR2 FYNNEI. With 7 bases clipped from V and 5 bases from J, the junction kept 6 bases outside the gene matches.

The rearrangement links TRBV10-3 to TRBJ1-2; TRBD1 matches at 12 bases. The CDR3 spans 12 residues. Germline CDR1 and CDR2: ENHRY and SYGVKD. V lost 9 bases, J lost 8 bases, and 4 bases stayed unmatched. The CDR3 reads CAMGQGASGYTF. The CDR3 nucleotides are TGTGCCATGGGACAGGGGGCCTCAGGCTACACCTTC.

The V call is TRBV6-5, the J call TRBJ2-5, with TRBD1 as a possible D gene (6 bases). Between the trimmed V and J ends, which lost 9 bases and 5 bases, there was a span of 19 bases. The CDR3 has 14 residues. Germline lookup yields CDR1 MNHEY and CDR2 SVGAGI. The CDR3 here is CASGTGLYSETQYF. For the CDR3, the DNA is TGTGCCAGTGGAACAGGGCTATACTCGGAGACCCAGTACTTC.

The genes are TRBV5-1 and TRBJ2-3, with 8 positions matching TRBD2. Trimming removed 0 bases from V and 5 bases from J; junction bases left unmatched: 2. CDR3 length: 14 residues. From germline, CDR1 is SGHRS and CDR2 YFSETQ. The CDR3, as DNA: TGCGCCAGCAGCTTGGGCGGGGGGCAAGATACGCAGTATTTT. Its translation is CASSLGGGQDTQYF.

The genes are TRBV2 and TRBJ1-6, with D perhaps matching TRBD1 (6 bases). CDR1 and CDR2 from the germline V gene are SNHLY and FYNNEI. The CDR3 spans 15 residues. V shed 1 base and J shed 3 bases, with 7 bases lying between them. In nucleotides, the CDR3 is TGTGCCAGCAGTGAAGAACAGGGCTATAATTCACCCCTCCACTTT. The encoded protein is CASSEEQGYNSPLHF.

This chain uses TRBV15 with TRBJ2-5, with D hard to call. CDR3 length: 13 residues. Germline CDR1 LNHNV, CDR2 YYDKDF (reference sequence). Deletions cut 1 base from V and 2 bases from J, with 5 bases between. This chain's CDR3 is CATSRGQQETQYF. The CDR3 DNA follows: TGTGCCACCAGCAGAGGGCAGCAAGAGACCCAGTACTTC. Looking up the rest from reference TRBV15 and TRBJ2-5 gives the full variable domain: DAMVIQNPRYQVTQFGKPVTLSCSQTLNHNVMYWYQQKSSQAPKLLFHYYDKDFNNEADTPDNFQSRRPNTSFCFLDIRSPGLGDTAMYLCATSRGQQETQYFGPGTRLLVL.

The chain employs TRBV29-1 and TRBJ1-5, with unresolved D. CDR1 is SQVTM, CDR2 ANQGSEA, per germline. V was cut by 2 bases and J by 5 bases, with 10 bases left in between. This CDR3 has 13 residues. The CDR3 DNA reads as TGCAGCGTTGAAATTCGGGGAGATCAGCCCCAGCATTTT. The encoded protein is CSVEIRGDQPQHF. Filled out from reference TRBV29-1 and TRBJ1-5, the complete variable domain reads SAVISQKPSRDICQRGTSLTIQCQVDSQVTMMFWYRQQPGQSLTLIATANQGSEATYESGFVIDKFPISRPNLTFSTLTVSNMSPEDSSIYLCSVEIRGDQPQHFGDGTRLSIL.

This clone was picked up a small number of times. In DNA, the CDR3 is TGTGCCAGCAGCTTAGGCTCGGCAGGGGGCTATGGCTACACCTTC. Protein: CASSLGSAGGYGYTF. V usage is TRBV11-2 and J usage is TRBJ1-2, with 7 bases that match TRBD1. V was pared by 1 base and J by 4 bases, with 6 bases of the junction left unmatched. Germline CDR1 SGHAT, CDR2 FQNNGV. This CDR3 is built from 15 residues. The full variable domain, rest sourced from reference TRBV11-2 and TRBJ1-2, is EAGVAQSPRYKIIEKRQSVAFWCNPISGHATLYWYQQILGQGPKLLIQFQNNGVVDDSQLPKDRFSAERLKGVDSTLKIQPAKLEDSAVYLCASSLGSAGGYGYTFGSGTRLTVV.

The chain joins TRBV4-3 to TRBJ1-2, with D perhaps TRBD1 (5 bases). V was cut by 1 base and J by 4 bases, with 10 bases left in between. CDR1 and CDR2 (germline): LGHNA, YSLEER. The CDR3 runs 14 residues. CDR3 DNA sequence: TGCGCCAGCAGCCAAGTTTGGGGCTCCTATGGCTACACCTTC. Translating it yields CASSQVWGSYGYTF.

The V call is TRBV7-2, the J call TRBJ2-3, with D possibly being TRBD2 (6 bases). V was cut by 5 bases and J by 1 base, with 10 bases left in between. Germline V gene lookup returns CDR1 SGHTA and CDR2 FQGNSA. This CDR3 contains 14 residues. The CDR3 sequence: CASSGTLGTDTQYF. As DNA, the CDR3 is TGTGCCAGCAGCGGGACTTTAGGCACAGATACGCAGTATTTT.

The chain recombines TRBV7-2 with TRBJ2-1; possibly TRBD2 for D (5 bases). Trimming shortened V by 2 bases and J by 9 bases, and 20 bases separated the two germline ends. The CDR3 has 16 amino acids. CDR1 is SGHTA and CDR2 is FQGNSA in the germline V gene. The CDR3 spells CASSLNAAGGVGEQFF. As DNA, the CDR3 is TGTGCCAGCAGCTTAAACGCCGCGGGTGGTGTGGGTGAGCAGTTCTTC.

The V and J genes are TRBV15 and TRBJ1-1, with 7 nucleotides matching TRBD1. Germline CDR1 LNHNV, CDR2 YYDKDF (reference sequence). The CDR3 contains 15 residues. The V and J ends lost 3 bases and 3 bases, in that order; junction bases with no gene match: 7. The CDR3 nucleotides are TGTGCCACCAGCAGCGCCCGGGACAGTTACACTGAAGCTTTCTTT. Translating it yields CATSSARDSYTEAFF.

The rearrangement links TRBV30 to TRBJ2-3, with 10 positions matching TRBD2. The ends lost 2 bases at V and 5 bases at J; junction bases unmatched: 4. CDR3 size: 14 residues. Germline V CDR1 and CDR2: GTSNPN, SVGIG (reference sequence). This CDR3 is CAWSIAGGGDTQYF. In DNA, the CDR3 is TGTGCCTGGAGTATAGCGGGGGGAGGAGATACGCAGTATTTT.

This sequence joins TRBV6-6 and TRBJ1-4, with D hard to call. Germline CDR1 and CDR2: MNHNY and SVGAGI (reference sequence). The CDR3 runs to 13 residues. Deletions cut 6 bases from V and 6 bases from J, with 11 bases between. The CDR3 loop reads CASRTPEDEKLFF. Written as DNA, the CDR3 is TGTGCCAGCAGAACCCCAGAGGATGAAAAACTGTTTTTT.

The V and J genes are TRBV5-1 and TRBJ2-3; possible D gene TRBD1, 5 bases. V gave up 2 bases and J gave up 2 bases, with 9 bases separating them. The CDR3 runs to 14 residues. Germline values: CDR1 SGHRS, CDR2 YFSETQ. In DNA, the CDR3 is TGCGCCAGCAGCTTCGAGACAGCCACAGATACGCAGTATTTT. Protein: CASSFETATDTQYF.

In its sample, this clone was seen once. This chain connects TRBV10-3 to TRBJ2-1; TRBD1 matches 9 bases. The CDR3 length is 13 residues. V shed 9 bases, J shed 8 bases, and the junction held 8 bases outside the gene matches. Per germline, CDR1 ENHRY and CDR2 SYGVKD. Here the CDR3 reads CAMGQGEIHEQFF. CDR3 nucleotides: TGTGCCATGGGACAGGGCGAGATCCATGAGCAGTTCTTC.

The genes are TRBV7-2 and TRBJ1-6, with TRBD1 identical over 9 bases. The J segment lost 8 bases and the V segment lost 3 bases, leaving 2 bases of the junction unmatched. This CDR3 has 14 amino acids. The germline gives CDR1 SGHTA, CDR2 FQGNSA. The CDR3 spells CASSFRDRDSPLHF. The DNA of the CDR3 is TGTGCCAGCAGCTTCCGGGACAGGGATTCACCCCTCCACTTT.

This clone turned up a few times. CDR3 sequence reads: CASSYQTGDLYF. As DNA, the CDR3 is TGTGCCAGCAGTTACCAAACAGGGGACTTGTACTTC. The chain is built from TRBV6-5 and TRBJ2-4; D may be TRBD1 (7 bases). In germline, CDR1 is MNHEY, CDR2 SVGAGI. V lost 2 bases and J lost 15, with 14 bases in between. The CDR3 contains 12 residues.

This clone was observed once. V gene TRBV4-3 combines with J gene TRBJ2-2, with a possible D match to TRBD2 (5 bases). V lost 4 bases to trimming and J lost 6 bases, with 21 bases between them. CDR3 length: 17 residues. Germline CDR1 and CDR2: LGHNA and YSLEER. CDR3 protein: CASSPSSTKERPGELFF. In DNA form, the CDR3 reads TGCGCCAGCAGCCCCTCCTCGACCAAGGAGCGGCCCGGGGAGCTGTTTTTT.

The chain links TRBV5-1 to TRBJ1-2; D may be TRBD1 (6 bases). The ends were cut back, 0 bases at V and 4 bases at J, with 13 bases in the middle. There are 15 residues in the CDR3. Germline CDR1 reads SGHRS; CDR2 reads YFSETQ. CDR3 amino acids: CASSLVGGAGYGYTF. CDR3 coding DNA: TGCGCCAGCAGCTTGGTTGGGGGCGCGGGCTATGGCTACACCTTC.

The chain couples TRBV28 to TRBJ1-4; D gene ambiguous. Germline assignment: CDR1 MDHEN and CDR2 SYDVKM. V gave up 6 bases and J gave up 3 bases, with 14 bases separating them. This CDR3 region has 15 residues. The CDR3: CASSIGGWANEKLFF. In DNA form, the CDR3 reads TGTGCCAGCAGCATAGGCGGGTGGGCTAATGAAAAACTGTTTTTT.